This T cell receptor (beta chain) was captured by sequencing in a study of T cells expressing NK-cell markers. Study at large: Seropositivity for HCMV was found in seven of the eight sequenced donors, with one seronegative. Study-level findings and limits: There were several donors in whom these clonotypes also led the CD3+CD56-NKG2C+ fraction. In several donors, dominant NKG2C+ clonotypes were about 1.0-7.5% of CD8+ T cells.

TCRdb reprocessed the 5' RACE reads and reports one entry per CDR3 protein, with no DNA. The specimen's table records 400,000 to 450,000 distinct CDR3 sequences. As for this clonotype: Its antigen remains unknown.

The CDR3 consists of 15 residues. Germline V gene data show CDR1 as LGHDT and CDR2 as YNNKEL (reference sequence). The sequence came from a woman aged 18-70 years in good health. The chain has TRBV3-1 and TRBJ2-1; TCRdb reports TRBD1, a call that lacks DNA to check it against. The sequenced material came from blood T cells: a sorted CD56 or NKG2C T cell subset, CD4+ or CD8+ T cells, or bulk PBMC T cells (not recorded which). The chain's CDR3 is CASSQDRVSGNEQFF.